These T cell receptor beta chains were read from a single sample in a study of cytomegalovirus exposure and HLA in healthy donors. Clones were read by immunoSEQ multiplex PCR, and TCRdb kept only the in-frame ones, dropping some. The data contain 100,000 to 150,000 clones, around 81% of them singletons. The sample was PBMCs. These receptors originate from a woman between 45 and 65 years old in good health and CMV-seronegative. The CDR3 runs from the conserved cysteine through the conserved F or W. The D gene is left open where the match is weak. Size tells how often a clone was seen (once, few, many) or the class of an expanded clone, and some rows leave it out.

clone size	V gene	J gene	D gene	CDR3 DNA	CDR3 protein
-	TRBV7-7	TRBJ2-5	-	TGTGCTAGCAGCCTAGGACTTGGAGAGACCCAGTACTTC	CASSLGLGETQYF
-	TRBV7-2	TRBJ2-5	-	TGTGCCAGCAGCTTAGGAGGAGGGAAAGAGACCCAGTACTTC	CASSLGGGKETQYF
-	TRBV12-5	TRBJ2-3	TRBD1	TGTGCTAGTGGTTTCGGGACAGGGGGCTCAGATACGCAGTATTTT	CASGFGTGGSDTQYF
once	TRBV27	TRBJ1-5	-	TGTGCCAGCAGACGGGAGATCAATCAGCCCCAGCATTTT	CASRREINQPQHF
-	TRBV13	TRBJ1-2	-	TGTGCCAGCATCTATCAGGGGTGGGGTGGCTACACCTTC	CASIYQGWGGYTF
-	TRBV9	TRBJ2-1	-	TGTGCCAGCAGCCCCCGTAATCGGAAGCGATCTAATGAGCAGTTCTTC	CASSPRNRKRSNEQFF
-	TRBV28	TRBJ1-3	TRBD1	TGTGCCAGCAGTTTCCTACCCGGGACAGGGAGTTTCTCTGGAAACACCATATATTTT	CASSFLPGTGSFSGNTIYF
-	TRBV28	TRBJ2-5	-	TGTGCCAGCAGTTTCACAGGGTCGGACTGGAGAGAGACCCAGTACTTC	CASSFTGSDWRETQYF
-	TRBV14	TRBJ1-1	-	TGTGCCAGCAGCCTTTCCGACAGACCCACGATTAACACTGAAGCTTTCTTT	CASSLSDRPTINTEAFF
-	TRBV5-1	TRBJ2-7	TRBD1	TGCGCCAGCAGCTTGAGGGGGCCCGGGTACGAGCAGTACTTC	CASSLRGPGYEQYF
-	TRBV30	TRBJ1-1	-	TGTGCCTCCTCGGGGGGGGCCCCGAACACTGAAGCTTTCTTT	CASSGGAPNTEAFF
-	TRBV29-1	TRBJ2-7	-	TGCAGCGTTCTAAGGGGGACCTACGAGCAGTACTTC	CSVLRGTYEQYF
-	TRBV5-1	TRBJ2-1	TRBD2	TGCGCCAGCAGCTTGGCCGGGACTAGCGGGACGAATGAGCAGTTCTTC	CASSLAGTSGTNEQFF
-	TRBV25-1	TRBJ1-1	-	TGTGCCAGCAGTGAGACCACCCATCGGGATCGCACTGAAGCTTTCTTT	CASSETTHRDRTEAFF
few	TRBV2	TRBJ1-1	TRBD1	TGTGCCAGCAGACGGGACAGGGTAATTCCGAACACTGAAGCTTTCTTT	CASRRDRVIPNTEAFF
-	TRBV6-5	TRBJ2-7	TRBD1	TGTGCCAGCACCTTACGTGGGACAGGGGGCTTCGAGCAGTACTTC	CASTLRGTGGFEQYF
-	TRBV6-5	TRBJ2-7	TRBD2	TGTGCCAGCAGCAGGGCAGTAGCGGGAGCCAACGAGCAGTACTTC	CASSRAVAGANEQYF
-	TRBV9	TRBJ2-1	TRBD2	TGTGCCAGCAGCGGCCCTCTCGGCCTCCTAGCGGGAGTTAATGAGCAGTTCTTC	CASSGPLGLLAGVNEQFF
once	TRBV6-1	TRBJ2-3	-	TGTGCCAGCAGGCACAGGGCCGTGACAGATACGCAGTATTTT	CASRHRAVTDTQYF
-	TRBV4-1	TRBJ2-3	-	TGCGCCAGCAGCCAAGAGGGGGGAGGCCTAAAAGATACGCAGTATTTT	CASSQEGGGLKDTQYF
few	TRBV9	TRBJ2-7	-	TGTGCCAGCAGCGTAGCTCCTGGAGACTACGAGCAGTACTTC	CASSVAPGDYEQYF
-	TRBV9	TRBJ2-7	TRBD1	TGTGCCAGCAGCGTAGAGGGACAGGGGATCGACGAGCAGTACTTC	CASSVEGQGIDEQYF
-	TRBV28	TRBJ1-2	TRBD1	TGTGCCAGCAGTTTAAGAGGACAGGGGGCCGGCTATGGCTACACCTTC	CASSLRGQGAGYGYTF
-	TRBV7-9	TRBJ1-2	TRBD1	TGTGCCAGCAGCTTCACAGGGGGCTCTTATGGCTACACCTTC	CASSFTGGSYGYTF
-	TRBV27	TRBJ2-1	TRBD2	TGTGCCAGCAGTTTATCGGTGACTAGCGGGAGGGCCATTCGAGGAAATGAGCAGTTCTTC	CASSLSVTSGRAIRGNEQFF
-	TRBV7-2	TRBJ2-2	-	TGTGCCAGCAGCCATTACACCGGGGAGCTGTTTTTT	CASSHYTGELFF